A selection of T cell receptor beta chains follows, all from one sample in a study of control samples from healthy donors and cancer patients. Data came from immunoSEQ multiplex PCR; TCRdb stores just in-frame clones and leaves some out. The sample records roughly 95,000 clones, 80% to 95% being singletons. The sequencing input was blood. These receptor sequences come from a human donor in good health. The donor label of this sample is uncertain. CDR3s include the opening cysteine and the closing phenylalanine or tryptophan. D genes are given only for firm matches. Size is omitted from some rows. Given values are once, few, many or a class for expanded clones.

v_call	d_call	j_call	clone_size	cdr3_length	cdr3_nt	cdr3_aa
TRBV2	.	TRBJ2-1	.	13	TGTGCCAGCAAGGCAGGGGCAGGCGATGAGCAGTTCTTC	CASKAGAGDEQFF
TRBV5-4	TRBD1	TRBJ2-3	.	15	TGTGCCAGCAGCTTCGGACAGGGACCATTTGATACGCAGTATTTT	CASSFGQGPFDTQYF
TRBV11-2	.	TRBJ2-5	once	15	TGTGCCAGCAGCTTAGTCGGCAGGGGGGCAGAGACCCAGTACTTC	CASSLVGRGAETQYF
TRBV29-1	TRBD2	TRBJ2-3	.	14	TGCAGCGTTTTAGCTAGCGGGGGCACAGATACGCAGTATTTT	CSVLASGGTDTQYF
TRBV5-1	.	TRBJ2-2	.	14	TGCGCCAGCAGCTTGACGGGGCTGGACGGGGAGCTGTTTTTT	CASSLTGLDGELFF
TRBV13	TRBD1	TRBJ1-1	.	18	TGTGCCAGCAGCTTAGGACAGGGGCACCCGTTTTGGAACACTGAAGCTTTCTTT	CASSLGQGHPFWNTEAFF
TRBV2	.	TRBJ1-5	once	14	TGTGCCAGCAGTGTGCGTTATGAAAATCAGCCCCAGCATTTT	CASSVRYENQPQHF
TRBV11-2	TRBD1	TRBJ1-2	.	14	TGTGCCAGCAGCCCGGGACAGACATCCTATGGCTACACCTTC	CASSPGQTSYGYTF
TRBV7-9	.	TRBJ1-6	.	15	TGTGCCAGCAGCTTTAGATTAGGGGATAATTCACCCCTCCACTTT	CASSFRLGDNSPLHF
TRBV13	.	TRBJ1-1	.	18	TGTGCCAGCAGCTTATACCTAACGGGGGGACAAACGGCGACTCGAGCTTTCTTT	CASSLYLTGGQTATRAFF
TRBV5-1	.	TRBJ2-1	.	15	TGCGCCAGCAGCTTGTCGGGGAGCTCCTACAATGAGCAGTTCTTC	CASSLSGSSYNEQFF
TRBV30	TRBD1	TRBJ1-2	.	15	TGTGCCTCGAAGGGGGACAGCGAAGCTAACTATGGCTACACCTTC	CASKGDSEANYGYTF
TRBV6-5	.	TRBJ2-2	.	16	TGTGCCAGCAGTTACCCTACGGCCGCGAACACCGGGGAGCTGTTTTTT	CASSYPTAANTGELFF
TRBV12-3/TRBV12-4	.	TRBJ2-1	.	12	TGTGCCAGCAGTTTTCGGGCCGATGAGCAGTTCTTC	CASSFRADEQFF
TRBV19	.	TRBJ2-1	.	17	TGTGCCAGTAGTGAGAAACACGGACAGCCATTGTACAATGAGCAGTTCTTC	CASSEKHGQPLYNEQFF
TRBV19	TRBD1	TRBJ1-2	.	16	TGTGCCAGTAGTATAAAGCCGGGACAGGGGAACTATGGCTACACCTTC	CASSIKPGQGNYGYTF
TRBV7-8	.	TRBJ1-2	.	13	TGTGCCAGCAGCGTCGACAAATACTATGGCTACACCTTC	CASSVDKYYGYTF
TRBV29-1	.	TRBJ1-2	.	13	TGCAGCGTTGGGGGGGACCCTAACTATGGCTACACCTTC	CSVGGDPNYGYTF
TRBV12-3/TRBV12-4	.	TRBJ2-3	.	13	TGTGCCAGCAGTTTAACTAGCACAGATACGCAGTATTTT	CASSLTSTDTQYF
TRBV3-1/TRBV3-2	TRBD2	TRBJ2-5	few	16	TGTGCCAGCAGCCTGCGCGTTAGCGGGGGGGCGGAGACCCAGTACTTC	CASSLRVSGGAETQYF
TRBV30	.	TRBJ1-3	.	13	TGTGCCTGGAGTGCAGGGGTCGGAAACACCATATATTTT	CAWSAGVGNTIYF
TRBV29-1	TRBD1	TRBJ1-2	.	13	TGCAGCGTTGTAGCCAGGGGGAGCTATGGCTACACCTTC	CSVVARGSYGYTF
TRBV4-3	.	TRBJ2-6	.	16	TGCGCCAGCAGCCAAGAACCGAGCTCTGGGGCCAACGTCCTGACTTTC	CASSQEPSSGANVLTF
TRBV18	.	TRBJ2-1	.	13	TGTGCCAGCTCACCATTCAAGGAAAATGAGCAGTTCTTC	CASSPFKENEQFF
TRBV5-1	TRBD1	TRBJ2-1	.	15	TGCGCCAGCAGCTTACCAGGGGGCTCCTACAATGAGCAGTTCTTC	CASSLPGGSYNEQFF
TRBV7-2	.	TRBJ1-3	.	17	TGTGCCAGCAGCCCCCGGGGAGGGACAAGCTCTGGAAACACCATATATTTT	CASSPRGGTSSGNTIYF
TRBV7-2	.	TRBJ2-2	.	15	TGTGCCAGCAGCCCTTACAGGAAGGACACCGGGGAGCTGTTTTTT	CASSPYRKDTGELFF
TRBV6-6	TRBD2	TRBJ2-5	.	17	TGTGCCAGCAGTCAAAACCCTCTAGCGGGGCTAACTGAGACCCAGTACTTC	CASSQNPLAGLTETQYF
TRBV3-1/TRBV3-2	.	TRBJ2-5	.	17	TGTGCCAGCAGCCAAGATATTTGGGGGGGGGCCAGAGAGACCCAGTACTTC	CASSQDIWGGARETQYF
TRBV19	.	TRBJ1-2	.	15	TGTGCCAGTAGTACAGGGACCCAAGCTAACTATGGCTACACCTTC	CASSTGTQANYGYTF
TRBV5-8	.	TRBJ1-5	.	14	TGTGCCAGCAGCTCTGGGTTGAGCAATCAGCCCCAGCATTTT	CASSSGLSNQPQHF
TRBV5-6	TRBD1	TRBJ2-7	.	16	TGTGCCAGCAGCTACCCCGGACAGGGCCATTGGTACGAGCAGTACTTC	CASSYPGQGHWYEQYF
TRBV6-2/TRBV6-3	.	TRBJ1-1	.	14	TGTGCCAGCAGTTACTCGAGGGGGAGGACTGAAGCTTTCTTT	CASSYSRGRTEAFF
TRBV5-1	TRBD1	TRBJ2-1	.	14	TGCGCCAGCCAGACAGGGCGGAAAATCAATGAGCAGTTCTTC	CASQTGRKINEQFF
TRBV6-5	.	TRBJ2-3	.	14	TGTGCCAGCACCAATGGGGGGACTACAGATACGCAGTATTTT	CASTNGGTTDTQYF
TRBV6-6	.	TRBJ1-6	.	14	TGTGCCAGCAGCCCCGACAGAGTCCATTCACCCCTCCACTTT	CASSPDRVHSPLHF
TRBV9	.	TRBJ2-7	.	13	TGTGCCAGCAGCGAGGAACAGGGTCGGGAGCAGTACTTC	CASSEEQGREQYF
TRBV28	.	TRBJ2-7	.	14	TGTGCCAGCAGTTTAGGACAGATCTCCTACGAGCAGTACTTC	CASSLGQISYEQYF
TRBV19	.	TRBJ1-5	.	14	TGTGCCAGTAGTATAGATCCCCATGGGGGGCCCCAGCATTTT	CASSIDPHGGPQHF
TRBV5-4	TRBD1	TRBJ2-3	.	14	TGTGCCAGCAGCCACAGGGGGCCCACAGATACGCAGTATTTT	CASSHRGPTDTQYF
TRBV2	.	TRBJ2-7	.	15	TGTGCCAGCACCTTATCGCCAGGGACGATCTACGAGCAGTACTTC	CASTLSPGTIYEQYF
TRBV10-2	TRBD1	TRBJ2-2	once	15	TGCGCCAGCAGTGGGGCAGGGGGCCTCACCGGGGAGCTGTTTTTT	CASSGAGGLTGELFF
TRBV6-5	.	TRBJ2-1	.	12	TGTGCCAGCAGCGACGGACCTCCCGAGCAGTTCTTC	CASSDGPPEQFF
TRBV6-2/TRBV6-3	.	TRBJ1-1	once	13	TGTGCCAGCAGTTCCTCACGGGTGACGGAAGCTTTCTTT	CASSSSRVTEAFF
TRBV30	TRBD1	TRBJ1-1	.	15	TGTGCCTGGAGTCCTAGCTGGGACAGGATCTCCGAAGCTTTCTTT	CAWSPSWDRISEAFF
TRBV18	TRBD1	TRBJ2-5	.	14	TGTGCCAGCTCACACCGGACAGGGCAAGAGACCCAGTACTTC	CASSHRTGQETQYF
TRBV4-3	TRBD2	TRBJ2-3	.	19	TGCGCCAGCAGCCAAGGGGAAAGCGGGGGGGCTATTAGCGCAGATACGCAGTATTTT	CASSQGESGGAISADTQYF
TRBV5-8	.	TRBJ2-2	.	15	TGTGCCAGCAGGGGAGTGCAGGTCAACACCGGGGAGCTGTTTTTT	CASRGVQVNTGELFF
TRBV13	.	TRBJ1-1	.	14	TGTGCCAGCAGCGCCAGGGACCTTAACACTGAAGCTTTCTTT	CASSARDLNTEAFF
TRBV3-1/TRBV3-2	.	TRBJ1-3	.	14	TGTGCCAGCAGCCAGGGGGCAGCTGGAAACACCATATATTTT	CASSQGAAGNTIYF
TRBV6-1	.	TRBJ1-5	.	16	TGTGCCAGCAGTGTCCATACGGTAGATAGCAATCAGCCCCAGCATTTT	CASSVHTVDSNQPQHF
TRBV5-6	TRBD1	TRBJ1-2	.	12	TGTGCCAGCAGCTTGGAATCTGGGACAGCCACCTTC	CASSLESGTATF
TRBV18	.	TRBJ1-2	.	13	TGTGCCAGCTCACCGGAAGAGAACTATGGCTACACCTTC	CASSPEENYGYTF
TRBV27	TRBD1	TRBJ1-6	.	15	TGTGCCAGCAAGCCCACAGGGGGGTATAATTCACCCCTCCACTTT	CASKPTGGYNSPLHF
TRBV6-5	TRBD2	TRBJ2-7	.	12	TGTGCCACTCAGGGACTAGCCAACGAGCAGTACTTC	CATQGLANEQYF
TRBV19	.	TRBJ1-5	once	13	TGTGCCAGTCGAGTGGGACCTCATCAGCCCCAGCATTTT	CASRVGPHQPQHF
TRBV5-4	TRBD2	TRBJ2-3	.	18	TGTGCCAGCAGCTTCCTCATAGGTAGCGGGGGGGCGGGAGATACGCAGTATTTT	CASSFLIGSGGAGDTQYF
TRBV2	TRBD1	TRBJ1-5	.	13	TGTGCCAGCAGAGGACAGGGGGGTCAGCCCCAGCATTTT	CASRGQGGQPQHF